Listed below are T cell receptor beta chains from one sample, sequenced in a study of CD8 T cells in ankylosing spondylitis. TCRdb called the 5' RACE reads again in MiXCR, with one record for every CDR3 protein. The table lists just over 350,000 distinct CDR3 sequences, approximately 22% of them singletons. Sequencing used blood, either unsorted or a sorted T cell fraction (not recorded which). These receptors originate from a male donor with ankylosing spondylitis or in good health (not recorded which). Each CDR3 is given with its conserved first and last residue. A D gene is named only where the DNA matches it firmly. Clone sizes are given selectively: once, few, many, or a class where the clone is expanded.

>TRBD1|many|TRBJ2-1|TRBV12-3/TRBV12-4
TGTGCCAGCAGCTCATGGGACAGGGGCGCGAATGAGCAGTTCTTC
CASSSWDRGANEQFF
>.|.|TRBJ2-1|TRBV5-5
TGTGCCAGCAGCCATTCAGACAGAATGGGGACTGATGAGCAGTTCTTC
CASSHSDRMGTDEQFF
>TRBD2|.|TRBJ2-5|TRBV4-2
TGTGCCAGCAGCCAAGAATTCCTAGCGGGGGGACAAGAGACCCAGTACTTC
CASSQEFLAGGQETQYF
>TRBD1|.|TRBJ2-5|TRBV2
TGTGCCAGCAGTAAAAGTTTCAGGGGGGAGACCCAGTACTTC
CASSKSFRGETQYF
>TRBD1|few|TRBJ2-3|TRBV7-9
TGTGCCAGCAGCTTAGTGGGGACAGAGCAGTATTTT
CASSLVGTEQYF
>.|.|TRBJ2-7|TRBV4-1
TGCGCCAGCAGCCAAGATCCCTCGGACGCCTACGAGCAGTACTTC
CASSQDPSDAYEQYF
>.|.|TRBJ2-5|TRBV7-3
TGTGCCAGCAATACCGGGCTCCGCCAAGAGACCCAGTACTTC
CASNTGLRQETQYF
>TRBD1|few|TRBJ1-4|TRBV12-3/TRBV12-4
TGTGCCAGCAGCCTACAGACAGGGGCGGCTAATGAAAAACTGTTTTTT
CASSLQTGAANEKLFF
>.|few|TRBJ2-1|TRBV21-1
TGTGCCAGCAGCAAAGGAGAGGGAGGACTAGCGGGGACCAATGAGCAGTTCTTC
CASSKGEGGLAGTNEQFF
>.|.|TRBJ2-3|TRBV7-2
TGTGCCAGCAGCTTGCCAGGGGCTAGCACAGATACGCAGTATTTT
CASSLPGASTDTQYF
>.|few|TRBJ2-3|TRBV6-4
TGTGCCAGCAGTGACTGGGGCGGGGACGATACGCAGTATTTT
CASSDWGGDDTQYF
>TRBD1|.|TRBJ1-1|TRBV27
TGTGCCAGCAGTCCCTGGACAGGGAAAGACACTGAAGCTTTCTTT
CASSPWTGKDTEAFF
>TRBD2|few|TRBJ2-3|TRBV20-1
TGCAGTGCCACGGGACTAGCGGGGGGTAGGACCTCCACAGATACGCAGTATTTT
CSATGLAGGRTSTDTQYF
>.|few|TRBJ1-1|TRBV7-9
TGTGCCAGCAGCTTAGCTAAGGGAGGCGACACTGAAGCTTTCTTT
CASSLAKGGDTEAFF
>.|few|TRBJ2-3|TRBV29-1
TGCAGCGCGGGCCCTACAGGGATCGTAGCGGATACGCAGTATTTT
CSAGPTGIVADTQYF
>TRBD1|few|TRBJ1-1|TRBV27
TGTGCCAGCAGGGGACAGGCTATGAACACTGAAGCTTTCTTT
CASRGQAMNTEAFF
>.|few|TRBJ2-1|TRBV12-3/TRBV12-4
TGTGCCAGCAGTTTTGATAGCGGCTCCTACAATGAGCAGTTCTTC
CASSFDSGSYNEQFF
>.|.|TRBJ2-1|TRBV5-6
TGTGCCAGCAGCTTGGGAGGGGCTCTTTCGCAGTTCTTC
CASSLGGALSQFF
>TRBD2|once|TRBJ2-2|TRBV6-5
TGTGCCACCAGTTCGGGCGGGGGGGCGGTCGGGGAGCTGTTTTTT
CATSSGGGAVGELFF
>.|few|TRBJ2-7|TRBV27
TGTGCCAGCAGTTTCCGCCAGGGGGAGGGCCACGAGCAGTACTTC
CASSFRQGEGHEQYF
>TRBD1|few|TRBJ2-1|TRBV7-2
TGTGCCAGCAGCCGCTCAAACAGGGGACCCTACAATGAGCAGTTCTTC
CASSRSNRGPYNEQFF
>.|many|TRBJ1-3|TRBV12-3/TRBV12-4
TGTGCCACCCACACACCGCACTCTGGAAACACCATATATTTT
CATHTPHSGNTIYF
>.|few|TRBJ2-2|TRBV12-3/TRBV12-4
TGTGCCAGCCAGGGGGGGGTGGACACCGGGGAGCTGTTTTTT
CASQGGVDTGELFF
>.|.|TRBJ2-5|TRBV28
TGTGCCAGCAGTGGCAGGGTCGAAGAGACCCAGTACTTC
CASSGRVEETQYF
>TRBD2|few|TRBJ2-6|TRBV2
TGTGCCAGCAGGGGAGGGGGGGCCAACGTCCTGACTTTC
CASRGGGANVLTF
>TRBD2|few|TRBJ2-1|TRBV27
TGTGCCAGCAGTCGCTCCGGGACTAGCTCCTACAATGAGCAGTTCTTC
CASSRSGTSSYNEQFF
>TRBD2|few|TRBJ2-5|TRBV4-2
TGTGCCAGCAGCCCTGGCGGGGGGGCCCATGAGACCCAGTACTTC
CASSPGGGAHETQYF
>TRBD2|.|TRBJ2-5|TRBV3-1
TGTGCCAGCAGCCAAGGAACTAGCGGGGGGACCTCCTTCCAAGAGACCCAGTACTTC
CASSQGTSGGTSFQETQYF
>.|few|TRBJ2-7|TRBV11-2
TGTGCCAGCAGCCCAACGGACGGGTTTCCCCCCTACGAGCAGTACTTC
CASSPTDGFPPYEQYF
>TRBD1|.|TRBJ2-7|TRBV29-1
TGCAGCGTTGAGACCGACAGGGGCCCTGTCTACGAGCAGTACTTC
CSVETDRGPVYEQYF
>TRBD2|.|TRBJ2-1|TRBV7-8
TGTGCCAGCAGCTTAGGGCCCGGACTAGCGGACTACAATGAGCAGTTCTTC
CASSLGPGLADYNEQFF
>.|.|TRBJ2-4|TRBV7-8
TGTGCCAGCAGCTTAGTTCAGGGAGCCAAAAACATTCAGTACTTC
CASSLVQGAKNIQYF
>TRBD1|.|TRBJ2-7|TRBV25-1
TGTGCCAGCAGTGACGGGACAGGGAAAAGCTACGAGCAGTACTTC
CASSDGTGKSYEQYF
>.|.|TRBJ2-2|TRBV7-9
TGTGCCAGCAGCATGGGACCTGGGCTTGACACCGGGGAGCTGTTTTTT
CASSMGPGLDTGELFF
>TRBD2|.|TRBJ2-3|TRBV20-1
TGCAGTGCTAATGGGCTAGCGGGGGCAGATACGCAGTATTTT
CSANGLAGADTQYF
>TRBD2|few|TRBJ2-1|TRBV12-3/TRBV12-4
TGTGCCAGCAGTCCCCACCCGGCGGCCAGCGGGGGAAATGAGCAGTTCTTC
CASSPHPAASGGNEQFF
>.|few|TRBJ2-1|TRBV7-3
TGTGCCAGCAGCGAGACGGGGACGGCTGAGCAGTTCTTC
CASSETGTAEQFF
>.|few|TRBJ1-1|TRBV7-6
TGTGCCAGCAGCCCGCCGGGAGGTATGAACACTGAAGCTTTCTTT
CASSPPGGMNTEAFF
>TRBD2|few|TRBJ2-3|TRBV3-1
TGTGCCAGCAGCCACTACCTGGTAGCGGGGCCCTACACAGATACGCAGTATTTT
CASSHYLVAGPYTDTQYF
>TRBD2|few|TRBJ2-7|TRBV20-1
TGCAGTGCTAGTGGACTAGCCCACGAGCAGTACTTC
CSASGLAHEQYF
>.|.|TRBJ2-1|TRBV4-1
TGCGCCAGCAGCCACCAAGTAGAACAGATTTACAATGAGCAGTTCTTC
CASSHQVEQIYNEQFF
>TRBD1|few|TRBJ2-2|TRBV9
TGTGCCAGCAGCGGAGGACCGGGACAGGGCTGGTCCGGGGAGCTGTTTTTT
CASSGGPGQGWSGELFF
>TRBD2|few|TRBJ2-5|TRBV7-2
TGTGCCAGCAGCTTAGGGCGGTGGGCTAGCGGGGGAAAACGACTAAGAGAGACCCAGTACTTC
CASSLGRWASGGKRLRETQYF
>TRBD1|many|TRBJ2-7|TRBV12-3/TRBV12-4
TGTGCCAGCAGCCGGACAGGCAACGAGCAGTACTTC
CASSRTGNEQYF
>.|.|TRBJ2-3|TRBV13
TGTGCCAGCAGCTTAGGCCCTGGGGGCGGAGATACGCAGTATTTT
CASSLGPGGGDTQYF
>.|few|TRBJ2-7|TRBV4-1
TGCGCCAGCAGCCCCAAGCTAGGCACCGCCTACGAGCAGTACTTC
CASSPKLGTAYEQYF
>TRBD1|.|TRBJ2-2|TRBV4-1
TGCGCCAGCAGCTGGGGACAGGGAAGGACCGGGGAGCTGTTTTTT
CASSWGQGRTGELFF
>.|many|TRBJ1-1|TRBV5-1
TGCGCCAGCAGTTCCTACTATGAAGCTTTCTTT
CASSSYYEAFF
>TRBD2|.|TRBJ2-1|TRBV6-5
TGTGCCAGCAGTTACTCTCCGGGGGGGCCCGACAATGAGCAGTTCTTC
CASSYSPGGPDNEQFF
>TRBD2|.|TRBJ2-7|TRBV12-3/TRBV12-4
TGTGCCAGCAGCCCCGGACTAGCGGGGCTCTACGAGCAGTACTTC
CASSPGLAGLYEQYF
>.|.|TRBJ2-7|TRBV30
TGTGCCTGGAGCGGGACCTACGAGCAGTACTTC
CAWSGTYEQYF
>.|.|TRBJ2-7|TRBV10-2
TGCGCCAGCAGTGAGTGGCGCTCCTACGAGCAGTACTTC
CASSEWRSYEQYF
>TRBD2|few|TRBJ2-5|TRBV12-3/TRBV12-4
TGTGCCAGCAGTCCGAGCGGGGGGACCCAAGAGACCCAGTACTTC
CASSPSGGTQETQYF
>.|.|TRBJ2-3|TRBV4-1
TGCGCCAGCAGCCAAGGATTTCCGACAGGCGACACAGATACGCAGTATTTT
CASSQGFPTGDTDTQYF
>.|.|TRBJ2-7|TRBV10-3
TGTGCCATCAGTGAACAGGGCATTGGCTACGAGCAGTACTTC
CAISEQGIGYEQYF